One sample yielded the 8 T cell receptor beta chains listed below, sequenced in a study of early T cells in non-severe SARS-CoV-2 infection. One entry per CDR3 protein, called by TCRdb with MiXCR from the 5' RACE reads. In the table there are 25,000 to 30,000 distinct CDR3 sequences, about 5.7% of which are singletons. Sequenced material: whole blood. The origin of the receptors is an adult who was a healthcare worker with PCR-confirmed SARS-CoV-2 infection or an uninfected control (not recorded which).

The sample holds many counts of this clonotype. The chain uses TRBV12-3 or TRBV12-4 and TRBJ1-2; TRBD1 agrees at 9 bases. This CDR3 is built from 15 residues. After removal of 6 bases from V and 5 bases from J, the junction contained 10 bases not matched to a gene. CDR3 bases: TGTGCCAGCAGATCGGGACAGGGCAGGGGATATGGCTACACCTTC. Its translation: CASRSGQGRGYGYTF.

A few counts support this clonotype. The V gene is TRBV28, the J gene TRBJ2-7, with TRBD1 as a possible D gene (6 bases). Trimming left V 4 bases short and J 3 bases short, with 13 bases between. This CDR3 is built from 14 residues. Germline V CDR1 and CDR2: MDHEN, SYDVKM. The CDR3 nucleotides read TGTGCCAGCAGTTCGACAGGCGGGCTCTACGAGCAGTACTTC. It encodes CASSSTGGLYEQYF.

There are many counts of this clonotype. The V and J genes are TRBV7-2 and TRBJ2-1; possible D gene TRBD1, 6 bases. V lost 3 bases, J lost 7 bases, and 7 bases lay in between. Per the germline V gene, CDR1 is SGHTA and CDR2 is FQGNSA. CDR3 length: 12 amino acids. In DNA form, the CDR3 reads TGTGCCAGCAGCTTGGGGGCGAATGAGCAGTTCTTC. This gives the protein CASSLGANEQFF.

This clonotype was recorded many times. The chain recombines TRBV6-5 with TRBJ1-3; the D is unclear. V was pared by 5 bases and J by 2 bases, with 16 bases between. There are 16 residues in the CDR3. The V gene's germline CDR1 is MNHEY and CDR2 SVGAGI. DNA for the CDR3: TGTGCCAGCAGTGTGGATTGGAGAGGGCCTGGAAACACCATATATTTT. Translating gives CASSVDWRGPGNTIYF.

This chain joins TRBV6-5 and TRBJ2-7, with D hard to call. Germline V gene sequence: CDR1 MNHEY, CDR2 SVGAGI. The V gene lost 0 bases and the J gene lost 3 bases, with 9 bases spanning the gap. The CDR3 loop spans 14 amino acids. In DNA form, the CDR3 reads TGTGCCAGCAGTTACTCCTTTATCGACTACGAGCAGTACTTC. It encodes CASSYSFIDYEQYF.

The V gene is TRBV27, the J gene TRBJ1-6; D unclear. CDR3 length: 13 residues. Germline V lookup: CDR1 MNHEY, CDR2 SMNVEV (reference sequence). V lost 5 bases and J lost 8, with 10 bases in between. The CDR3 DNA reads TGTGCCAGCAGTCCCCGAACCCATTCACCCCTCCACTTT. It specifies CASSPRTHSPLHF.

In this sample, this clonotype turned up once. A much larger clone lies a single base off, so this may be a read error. The rearrangement joins TRBV7-9 to TRBJ1-3; a possible D gene is TRBD1 (5 bases). Trimming stripped 3 bases from V and 0 bases from J, with 12 bases between. Per germline, CDR1 SEHNR and CDR2 FQNEAQ (reference sequence). CDR3 length: 16 amino acids. The CDR3 protein is CASSFCRGPSGNTIYF. The DNA for the CDR3 is TGTGCCAGCAGCTTTTGCCGGGGCCCCTCTGGAAACACCATATATTTT.

There are many counts of this clonotype. The chain combines TRBV19 with TRBJ1-1; D is unresolved. Germline V gene data show CDR1 as LNHDA and CDR2 as SQIVND (reference sequence). The CDR3 sequence is 16 residues long. V was shortened by 2 bases and J by 1 base, with 14 bases between the two germline ends. CDR3 sequence: CASSIYSHSGNTEAFF. The CDR3, as DNA: TGTGCCAGTAGTATATACTCACACTCGGGGAACACTGAAGCTTTCTTT.